These 2 T cell receptor beta chains were all obtained from the same sample, sequenced in a study of cytomegalovirus exposure and HLA in healthy donors. Use of 60 Vbeta and 13 Jbeta primers characterized the PCR. Clones were read by immunoSEQ multiplex PCR, and TCRdb kept only the in-frame ones, dropping some. This table lists under 200,000 clones. Material: PBMCs. The receptors were gathered from a man aged 25 to 45 in good health and CMV-seronegative.

This rearrangement joins TRBV2 to TRBJ2-5; 7 bases align to TRBD2. Germline lookup yields CDR1 SNHLY and CDR2 FYNNEI. The CDR3 covers 15 residues. The trim removed 6 bases at V and 5 bases at J, leaving 12 bases unmatched. The CDR3 DNA follows: TGTGCCAGCAGCGGGACTGGCGGGAGTCCCGAGACCCAGTACTTC. Protein: CASSGTGGSPETQYF.

J is TRBJ1-1 and V is TRBV5-1; possible D gene TRBD1, 5 bases. Looked up from germline, CDR1 is SGHRS and CDR2 is YFSETQ. The CDR3 runs 13 residues. With 2 bases removed from V and 7 bases from J, the gap between germline ends came to 12 bases. The CDR3 sequence is CASSLREDSEAFF. DNA of the CDR3: TGCGCCAGCAGCTTAAGAGAAGACAGTGAAGCTTTCTTT.